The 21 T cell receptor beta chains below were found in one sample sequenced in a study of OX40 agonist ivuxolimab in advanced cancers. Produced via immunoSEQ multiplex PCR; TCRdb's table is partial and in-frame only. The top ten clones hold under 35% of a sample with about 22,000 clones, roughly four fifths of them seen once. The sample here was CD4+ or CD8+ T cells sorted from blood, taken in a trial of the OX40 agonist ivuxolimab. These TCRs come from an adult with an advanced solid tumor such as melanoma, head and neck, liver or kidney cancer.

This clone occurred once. As DNA, the CDR3 is TGTGCCAGCAGCCGGACTAGCGGGGGGAATGAGCAGTTCTTC. Translation: CASSRTSGGNEQFF. The V call is TRBV7-6, the J call TRBJ2-1; 14 bases line up with TRBD2. Germline V gene sequence: CDR1 SGHVS, CDR2 FNYEAQ. The CDR3 sequence is 14 residues long. J lost 7 bases, V lost 5 bases, and 1 base had no gene match. Using reference TRBV7-6 and TRBJ2-1 for the parts outside the CDR3, the full variable domain is GAGVSQSPRYKVTKRGQDVALRCDPISGHVSLYWYRQALGQGPEFLTYFNYEAQQDKSGLPNDRFSAERPEGSISTLTIQRTEQRDSAMYRCASSRTSGGNEQFFGPGTRLTVL.

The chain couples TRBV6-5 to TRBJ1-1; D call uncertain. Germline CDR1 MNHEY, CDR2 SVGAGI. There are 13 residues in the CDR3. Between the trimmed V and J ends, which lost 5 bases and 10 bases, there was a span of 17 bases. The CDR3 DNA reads TGTGCCAGCAGTCCCCAAGGACTCGCCCCAGCTTTCTTT. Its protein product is CASSPQGLAPAFF.

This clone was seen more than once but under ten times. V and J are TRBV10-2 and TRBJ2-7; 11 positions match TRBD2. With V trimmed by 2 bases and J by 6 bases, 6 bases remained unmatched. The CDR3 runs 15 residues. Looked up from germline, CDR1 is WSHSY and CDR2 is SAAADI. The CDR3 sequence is CASSERLAGTGEQYF. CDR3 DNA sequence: TGCGCCAGCAGTGAGAGACTAGCGGGGACGGGCGAGCAGTACTTC.

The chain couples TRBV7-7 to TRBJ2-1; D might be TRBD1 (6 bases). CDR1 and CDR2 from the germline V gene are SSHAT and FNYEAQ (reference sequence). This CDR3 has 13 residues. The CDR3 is CAVGAGWGNEQFF. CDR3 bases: TGTGCGGTGGGGGCAGGGTGGGGCAATGAGCAGTTCTTC. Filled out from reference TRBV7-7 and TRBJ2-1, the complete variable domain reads GAGVSQSPRYKVTKRGQDVTLRCDPISSHATLYWYQQALGQGPEFLTYFNYEAQPDKSGLPSDRFSAERPEGSISTLTIQRTEQRDSAMYRCAVGAGWGNEQFFGPGTRLTVL.

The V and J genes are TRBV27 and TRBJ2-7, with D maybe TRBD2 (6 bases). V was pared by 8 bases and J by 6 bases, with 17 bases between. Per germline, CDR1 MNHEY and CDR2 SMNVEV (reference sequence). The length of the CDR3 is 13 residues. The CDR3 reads CASGLSPLAEQYF. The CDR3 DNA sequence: TGTGCCAGCGGACTATCTCCTCTAGCCGAGCAGTACTTC.

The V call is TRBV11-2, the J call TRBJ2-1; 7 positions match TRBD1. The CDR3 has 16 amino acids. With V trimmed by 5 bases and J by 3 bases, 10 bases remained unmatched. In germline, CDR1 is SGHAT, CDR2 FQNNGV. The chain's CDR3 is CASSPGQSLNYNEQFF. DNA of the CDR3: TGTGCCAGCAGCCCGGGACAGTCCCTTAACTACAATGAGCAGTTCTTC.

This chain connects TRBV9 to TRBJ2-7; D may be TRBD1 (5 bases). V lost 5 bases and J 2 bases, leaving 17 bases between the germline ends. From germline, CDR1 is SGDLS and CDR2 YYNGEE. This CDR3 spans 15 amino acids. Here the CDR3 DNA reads TGTGCCAGCAGTGCCGACAGCAGTAAAACCTACGAGCAGTACTTC. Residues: CASSADSSKTYEQYF.

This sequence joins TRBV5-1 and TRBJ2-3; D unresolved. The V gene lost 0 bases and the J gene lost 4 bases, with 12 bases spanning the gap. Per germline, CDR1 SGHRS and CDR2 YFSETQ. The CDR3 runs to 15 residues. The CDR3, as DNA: TGCGCCAGCAGCTTGGCCCGGAACGGGCCAGATACGCAGTATTTT. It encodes CASSLARNGPDTQYF. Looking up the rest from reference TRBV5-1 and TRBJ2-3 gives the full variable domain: KAGVTQTPRYLIKTRGQQVTLSCSPISGHRSVSWYQQTPGQGLQFLFEYFSETQRNKGNFPGRFSGRQFSNSRSEMNVSTLELGDSALYLCASSLARNGPDTQYFGPGTRLTVL.

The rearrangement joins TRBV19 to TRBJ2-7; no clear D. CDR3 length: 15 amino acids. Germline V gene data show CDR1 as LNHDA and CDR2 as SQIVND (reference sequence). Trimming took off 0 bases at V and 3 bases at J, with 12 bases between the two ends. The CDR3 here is CASSIDPSDDYEQYF. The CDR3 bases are TGTGCCAGTAGTATAGACCCCAGCGACGACTACGAGCAGTACTTC. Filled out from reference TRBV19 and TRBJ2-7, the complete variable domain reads DGGITQSPKYLFRKEGQNVTLSCEQNLNHDAMYWYRQDPGQGLRLIYYSQIVNDFQKGDIAEGYSVSREKKESFPLTVTSAQKNPTAFYLCASSIDPSDDYEQYFGPGTRLTVT.

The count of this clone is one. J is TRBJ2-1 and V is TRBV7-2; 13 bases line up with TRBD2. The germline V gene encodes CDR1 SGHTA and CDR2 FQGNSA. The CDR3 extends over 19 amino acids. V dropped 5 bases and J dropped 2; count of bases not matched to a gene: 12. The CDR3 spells CASSLLWTSGSLPYNEQFF. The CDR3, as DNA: TGTGCCAGCAGCCTCCTTTGGACTAGCGGGAGTCTACCCTACAATGAGCAGTTCTTC.

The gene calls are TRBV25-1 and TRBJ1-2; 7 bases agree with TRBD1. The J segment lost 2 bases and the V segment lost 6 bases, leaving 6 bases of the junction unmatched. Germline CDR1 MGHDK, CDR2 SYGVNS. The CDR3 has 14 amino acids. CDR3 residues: CASSTGVGNYGYTF. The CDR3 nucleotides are TGTGCCAGCAGCACAGGGGTGGGGAACTATGGCTACACCTTC.

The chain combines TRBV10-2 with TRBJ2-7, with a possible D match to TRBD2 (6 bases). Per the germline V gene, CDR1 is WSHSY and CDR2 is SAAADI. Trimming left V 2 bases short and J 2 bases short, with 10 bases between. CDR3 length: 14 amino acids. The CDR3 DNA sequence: TGCGCCAGCAGTGAGGGTCTAGCGACCTACGAGCAGTACTTC. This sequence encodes CASSEGLATYEQYF.

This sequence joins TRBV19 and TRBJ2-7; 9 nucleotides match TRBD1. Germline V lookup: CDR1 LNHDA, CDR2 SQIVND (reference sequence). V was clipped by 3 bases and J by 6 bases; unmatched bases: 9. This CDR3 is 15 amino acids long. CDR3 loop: CASSIEAGTGSEQYF. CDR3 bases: TGTGCCAGTAGTATCGAAGCCGGGACAGGGAGCGAGCAGTACTTC.

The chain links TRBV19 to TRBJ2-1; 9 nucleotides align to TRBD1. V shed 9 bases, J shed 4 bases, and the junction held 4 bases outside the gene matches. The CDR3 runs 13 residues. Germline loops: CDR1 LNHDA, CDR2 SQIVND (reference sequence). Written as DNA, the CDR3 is TGTGCCAGCACAGGACAGGGGTACAATGAGCAGTTCTTC. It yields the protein CASTGQGYNEQFF.

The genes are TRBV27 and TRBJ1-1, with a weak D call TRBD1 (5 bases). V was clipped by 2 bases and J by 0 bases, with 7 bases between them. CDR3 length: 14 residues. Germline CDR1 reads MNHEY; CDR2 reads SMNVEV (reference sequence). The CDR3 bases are TGTGCCAGCAGTTTAGGGACGGTGAACACTGAAGCTTTCTTT. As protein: CASSLGTVNTEAFF.

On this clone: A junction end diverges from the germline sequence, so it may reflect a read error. CDR3 bases: TGTGCCGGCAGCTCGGGAGCGCGCGAGCAGTACTTC. Translated, it gives CAGSSGAREQYF. The rearrangement uses TRBV11-2 and TRBJ2-7, with D possibly being TRBD2 (6 bases). The V gene's germline CDR1 is SGHAT and CDR2 FQNNGV. The CDR3 is 12 amino acids.

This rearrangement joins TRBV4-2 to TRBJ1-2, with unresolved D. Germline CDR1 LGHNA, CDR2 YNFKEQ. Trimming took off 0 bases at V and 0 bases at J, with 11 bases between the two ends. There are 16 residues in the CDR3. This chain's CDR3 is CASSQEAGVANYGYTF. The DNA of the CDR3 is TGTGCCAGCAGCCAAGAAGCCGGGGTAGCTAACTATGGCTACACCTTC.

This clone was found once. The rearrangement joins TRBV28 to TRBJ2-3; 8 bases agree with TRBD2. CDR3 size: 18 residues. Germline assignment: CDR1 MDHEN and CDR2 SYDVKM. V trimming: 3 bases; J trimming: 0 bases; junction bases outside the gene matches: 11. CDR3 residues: CASSFRFEAGESTDTQYF. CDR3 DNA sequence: TGTGCCAGCAGTTTCCGTTTTGAAGCGGGGGAGAGCACAGATACGCAGTATTTT.

For the CDR3, the DNA is TGCGCCAGCAGTCAGGAGACAGCTATCGGGTACGAGCAGTACTTC. Protein: CASSQETAIGYEQYF. The chain has TRBV4-1 and TRBJ2-7, with a weak D call TRBD1 (5 bases). Germline-derived CDR1 and CDR2 are MGHRA and YSYEKL. The CDR3 is made up of 15 amino acids. Trimming pared 6 bases from V and 4 bases from J, leaving 19 bases between.

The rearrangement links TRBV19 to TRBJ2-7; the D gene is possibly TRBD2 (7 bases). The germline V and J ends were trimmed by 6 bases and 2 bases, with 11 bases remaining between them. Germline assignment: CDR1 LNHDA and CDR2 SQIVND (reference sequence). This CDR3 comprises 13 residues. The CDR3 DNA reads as TGTGCCAGTAGAGGGGGGGCCCCCTACGAGCAGTACTTC. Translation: CASRGGAPYEQYF.

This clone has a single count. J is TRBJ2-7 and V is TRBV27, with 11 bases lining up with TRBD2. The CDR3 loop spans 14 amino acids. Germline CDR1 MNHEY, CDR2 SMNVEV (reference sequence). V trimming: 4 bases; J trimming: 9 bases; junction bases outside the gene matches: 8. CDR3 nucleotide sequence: TGTGCCAGCAGTTCGACTAGCGGGACCCTACCGCAGTACTTC. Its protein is CASSSTSGTLPQYF.